Below, 14 T cell receptor beta chains from the same sample are listed, as sequenced in a study of Graves' ophthalmopathy and Graves' hyperthyroidism. RNA transcripts were the template, and TCR beta CDR3 regions were amplified from them. HTBI-primed RT-PCR formed the first round, and a multiplex PCR formed the second. TCRdb reprocessed the multiplex PCR reads via MiXCR and lists one record per CDR3 protein. The sample lists 600,000 to 950,000 distinct CDR3 sequences, around 40% seen once, with 44% in the top ten. The sequencing input was peripheral blood. All receptors come from an adult man with Graves' ophthalmopathy.

This clonotype was found many times. V and J are TRBV10-2 and TRBJ2-7; 12 bases fit TRBD2. From germline, CDR1 is WSHSY and CDR2 SAAADI. V lost 6 bases and J lost 3; bases outside the gene matches: 6. The length of the CDR3 is 15 residues. CDR3 protein: CASRKGLAGIYEQYF. The DNA for the CDR3 is TGCGCCAGCAGAAAAGGACTAGCGGGGATCTACGAGCAGTACTTC.

The rearrangement links TRBV19 to TRBJ1-5; D gene uncertain. The V and J ends lost 11 bases and 5 bases respectively, with 19 bases between them. CDR1 is LNHDA and CDR2 is SQIVND in the germline V gene (reference sequence). This CDR3 contains 14 residues. CDR3 DNA sequence: TGTGCCTGGAGTGTGGGGTTGGGCGATCAGCCCCAGCATTTT. It codes for CAWSVGLGDQPQHF. Full variable domain (remainder filled in from reference TRBV19 and TRBJ1-5): DGGITQSPKYLFRKEGQNVTLSCEQNLNHDAMYWYRQDPGQGLRLIYYSQIVNDFQKGDIAEGYSVSREKKESFPLTVTSAQKNPTAFYLCAWSVGLGDQPQHFGDGTRLSIL.

The chain employs TRBV6-6 and TRBJ2-5, with D possibly being TRBD2 (5 bases). The germline V and J ends were trimmed by 2 bases and 3 bases, with 10 bases remaining between them. The CDR3 totals 14 residues. From germline, CDR1 is MNHNY and CDR2 SVGAGI (reference sequence). The CDR3 reads CASSYIAREETQYF. DNA for the CDR3: TGTGCCAGCAGTTACATAGCGCGGGAAGAGACCCAGTACTTC.

The chain combines TRBV19 with TRBJ2-7, with 7 nucleotides matching TRBD1. This CDR3 spans 15 amino acids. CDR1 is LNHDA and CDR2 is SQIVND in the germline V gene (reference sequence). J lost 5 bases, V lost 5 bases, and 12 bases had no gene match. The CDR3 DNA reads TGTGCCAGTAGTGTGTTAGAACAGGGGTACCACGAGCAGTACTTC. Encoded protein: CASSVLEQGYHEQYF.

This clonotype was seen only once. The chain carries TRBV25-1 and TRBJ1-6; no definite D call. The ends were cut back, 6 bases at V and 1 base at J, with 13 bases in the middle. CDR1 MGHDK and CDR2 SYGVNS come from the germline V gene. The CDR3 runs 16 residues. CDR3 amino acids: CASSPPRVSYNSPLHF. The CDR3, as DNA: TGTGCCAGCAGCCCGCCGAGGGTATCCTATAATTCACCCCTCCACTTT.

This sequence joins TRBV4-1 and TRBJ2-7; 12 bases align to TRBD1. From germline, CDR1 is MGHRA and CDR2 YSYEKL. V trimming: 0 bases; J trimming: 7 bases; junction bases outside the gene matches: 4. The CDR3 is made up of 15 amino acids. This CDR3 reads CASSQERDRGLEQYF. The CDR3 DNA follows: TGCGCCAGCAGCCAAGAACGGGACAGGGGGCTTGAGCAGTACTTC.

V usage is TRBV7-2 and J usage is TRBJ2-7, with D uncertain. The CDR3 is made up of 16 amino acids. The V end was cut by 3 bases, the J end by 0 bases, with 15 bases between. CDR1 and CDR2 from the germline V gene are SGHTA and FQGNSA. CDR3 coding DNA: TGTGCCAGCAGCTTCGGGCACCTTCAGAGCTCCTACGAGCAGTACTTC. Residues: CASSFGHLQSSYEQYF.

Of note for this clonotype: As the CDR3 is not closed by the conserved phenylalanine or tryptophan, this likely results from a read error. J is TRBJ1-6 and V is TRBV7-9; no reliable D call. The germline gives CDR1 SEHNR, CDR2 FQNEAQ (reference sequence). Trimming removed 5 bases at V and 4 bases at J, with 9 bases between. The CDR3 is 14 amino acids. The CDR3 loop is CASSLTLYNSPLHL. CDR3 nucleotide sequence: TGTGCCAGCAGCCTGACACTGTATAATTCACCCCTCCACCTT.

J is TRBJ2-7 and V is TRBV10-3, with 10 bases matching TRBD1. The CDR3 is made up of 14 amino acids. Germline V lookup: CDR1 ENHRY, CDR2 SYGVKD. The CDR3 coding sequence is TGTGCTACATACCCGGGACAGGGGTACTACGAGCAGTACTTC. Amino acids: CATYPGQGYYEQYF.

This clonotype was observed at least ten times. This chain connects TRBV19 to TRBJ2-7; no clear D. V gave up 3 bases and J gave up 1 base, with 13 bases separating them. Per the germline V gene, CDR1 is LNHDA and CDR2 is SQIVND (reference sequence). This CDR3 is 15 amino acids long. CDR3 sequence: CASSIDGMGSYEQYF. CDR3 nucleotides: TGTGCCAGTAGTATCGACGGAATGGGATCCTACGAGCAGTACTTC.

This clonotype was found a few times. The chain uses TRBV5-1 and TRBJ1-4; D gene uncertain. The CDR3 has 14 amino acids. The germline gives CDR1 SGHRS, CDR2 YFSETQ. The V and J ends lost 4 bases and 7 bases respectively, with 14 bases between them. The CDR3 region has the DNA TGCGCCAGCAGCCAAGTGGGGTATGGTGAAAAACTGTTTTTT. Translating gives CASSQVGYGEKLFF.

Comment on this clonotype: The germline gene is not matched at one end of the junction; a read error may be the cause. V usage is TRBV7-6 and J usage is TRBJ2-7; 7 nucleotides match TRBD2. CDR1 is SGHVS, CDR2 FNYEAQ, per germline. This CDR3 region has 14 residues. The CDR3 DNA sequence: TGTACCAGCAGTTTTAGGACTAGGCGTCACGAGCAGTACTTC. Protein product: CTSSFRTRRHEQYF. The whole variable domain, remainder taken from reference TRBV7-6 and TRBJ2-7, is GAGVSQSPRYKVTKRGQDVALRCDPISGHVSLYWYRQALGQGPEFLTYFNYEAQQDKSGLPNDRFSAERPEGSISTLTIQRTEQRDSAMYRCTSSFRTRRHEQYFGPGTRLTVT.

CDR3 loop: CAIRAGTGTGRGVEAFF. CDR3 sequence (DNA): TGTGCCATCAGGGCAGGAACTGGGACAGGGCGGGGGGTTGAAGCTTTCTTT. V and J are TRBV10-3 and TRBJ1-1; the match to TRBD1 covers 9 bases. The CDR3 covers 17 residues. Germline V gene data show CDR1 as ENHRY and CDR2 as SYGVKD. V lost 6 bases to trimming and J lost 7 bases; unmatched junction nucleotides: 18.

This clonotype was observed once. The rearrangement uses TRBV25-1 and TRBJ1-2; D is undetermined. Germline lookup yields CDR1 MGHDK and CDR2 SYGVNS. Trimming pared 1 base from V and 5 bases from J, leaving 8 bases between. The CDR3 extends over 13 amino acids. The CDR3 spells CASSEFGLYGYTF. For the CDR3, the DNA is TGTGCCAGCAGTGAATTCGGCCTATATGGCTACACCTTC.